One and the same sample provided the 30 T cell receptor beta chains below, sequenced in a study of lymphopenia after photon versus proton radiotherapy. Profiling relied on immunoSEQ multiplex PCR, and the TCRdb table lists in-frame clones only, not all of them. In the table there are about 70,000 clones, more than 75% of which are singletons. This sample comprised peripheral blood, obtained from a patient treated with proton-based radiotherapy. The source of these receptors is a man older than 75 with esophageal cancer.

This chain links TRBV5-5 with TRBJ2-7; D perhaps matches TRBD1 (6 bases). The germline V gene encodes CDR1 SGHKS and CDR2 YYEKEE (reference sequence). CDR3 length equals 12 residues. Trimming cost V 4 bases and J 6 bases, with 11 bases left between them. In DNA, the CDR3 is TGTGCCAGCAGCGAAACAGGGTTCGAGCAGTACTTC. It specifies CASSETGFEQYF.

This clone has a single count. The chain has TRBV5-6 and TRBJ2-7; a weak D match, TRBD2 (7 bases). Germline assignment: CDR1 SGHDT and CDR2 YYEEEE. The CDR3 contains 14 residues. The V end was cut by 5 bases, the J end by 5 bases, with 17 bases between. CDR3 in DNA: TGTGCCAGCAGACTGAGGGGGGGCAGCCACGAGCAGTACTTC. Protein sequence: CASRLRGGSHEQYF.

This clone was counted once. V usage is TRBV7-2 and J usage is TRBJ1-2; 7 bases match TRBD1. The germline V gene has CDR1 SGHTA and CDR2 FQGNSA. This CDR3 comprises 13 residues. The V segment lost 4 bases and the J segment 6 bases; nucleotides outside the gene matches: 5. The CDR3 sequence is CASSSQGSDGYTF. The CDR3 region has the DNA TGTGCCAGCAGCTCACAGGGGTCTGATGGCTACACCTTC.

This chain joins TRBV7-3 and TRBJ2-1, with 10 bases that match TRBD2. After removal of 1 base from V and 4 bases from J, the junction contained 4 bases not matched to a gene. This CDR3 spans 16 amino acids. Germline V gene lookup returns CDR1 SGHTA and CDR2 FQGTGA. CDR3 coding DNA: TGTGCCAGCAGCTTAAACCTAGCGGGGGCATACAATGAGCAGTTCTTC. Protein product: CASSLNLAGAYNEQFF.

This clone was seen just once. The genes are TRBV4-3 and TRBJ2-2; D ambiguous. Trimming took 3 bases from V and 0 from J, leaving 14 bases between them. The CDR3 length is 17 residues. Germline CDR1 is LGHNA and CDR2 is YSLEER. The CDR3: CASSQRSIIANTGELFF. Written as DNA, the CDR3 is TGCGCCAGCAGCCAGCGCAGCATTATCGCGAACACCGGGGAGCTGTTTTTT.

The chain combines TRBV5-1 with TRBJ2-7, with D possibly being TRBD1 or TRBD2 (6 bases each). The ends were cut back, 3 bases at V and 0 bases at J, with 16 bases in the middle. Germline CDR1 and CDR2: SGHRS and YFSETQ. The CDR3 length is 16 residues. The CDR3 DNA reads as TGCGCCAGCAGCTGGGGGGACACTCGGAGCTCCTACGAGCAGTACTTC. This encodes CASSWGDTRSSYEQYF.

This rearrangement joins TRBV14 to TRBJ2-7, with no clear D. Trimming cost V 4 bases and J 3 bases, with 13 bases left between them. Germline CDR1 reads SGHDN; CDR2 reads FVKESK. The CDR3 has 14 amino acids. The CDR3 nucleotides are TGTGCCAGCAGCCCCATCGGAGTTCGCTACGAGCAGTACTTC. Translated, it gives CASSPIGVRYEQYF.

The chain employs TRBV10-3 and TRBJ2-1; D perhaps matches TRBD1 (6 bases). The CDR3 runs 14 residues. The germline V and J ends were trimmed by 6 bases and 2 bases, with 11 bases remaining between them. In germline, CDR1 is ENHRY, CDR2 SYGVKD. CDR3 DNA: TGTGCCATCAGAAGGGACAACACCTACAATGAGCAGTTCTTC. This encodes CAIRRDNTYNEQFF.

V gene TRBV27 combines with J gene TRBJ2-5, with unresolved D. Per the germline V gene, CDR1 is MNHEY and CDR2 is SMNVEV (reference sequence). The CDR3 loop spans 10 amino acids. Trimming pared 5 bases from V and 2 bases from J, leaving 0 bases between. CDR3 nucleotide sequence: TGTGCCAGCAGTCAAGAGACCCAGTACTTC. It is translated as CASSQETQYF.

The V and J genes are TRBV5-1 and TRBJ2-2; TRBD2 agrees at 9 bases. This CDR3 comprises 15 residues. The J segment lost 0 bases and the V segment lost 5 bases, leaving 2 bases of the junction unmatched. Germline V CDR1 and CDR2: SGHRS, YFSETQ. DNA of the CDR3: TGCGCCAGCAGAAGACTAGCGGCGAACACCGGGGAGCTGTTTTTT. It is translated as CASRRLAANTGELFF.

Worth noting for this clone: This same CDR3 is encoded by further DNA sequences in the sample. The rearrangement uses TRBV29-1 and TRBJ1-1; D perhaps matches TRBD1 (6 bases). Trimming shortened V by 3 bases and J by 4 bases, and 15 bases separated the two germline ends. The CDR3 extends over 14 amino acids. CDR1 is SQVTM and CDR2 is ANQGSEA in the germline V gene. This CDR3 reads CSVEPQGRGTEAFF. The DNA of the CDR3 is TGCAGCGTTGAGCCCCAGGGGCGAGGCACTGAAGCTTTCTTT.

The chain carries TRBV10-3 and TRBJ2-1, with 9 bases fitting TRBD2. The CDR3 sequence is 16 residues long. V gave up 2 bases and J gave up 4 bases; unmatched junction bases: 6. Germline CDR1 is ENHRY and CDR2 is SYGVKD. The CDR3: CAISEQAGGGYNEQFF. CDR3 sequence (DNA): TGTGCCATCAGTGAGCAAGCGGGGGGTGGATACAATGAGCAGTTCTTC.

V gene TRBV4-3 combines with J gene TRBJ2-7; maybe TRBD2 (6 bases). The CDR3 is made up of 14 amino acids. The germline V gene has CDR1 LGHNA and CDR2 YSLEER. V lost 4 bases to trimming and J lost 7 bases, with 17 bases between them. The CDR3 is CASSPGLLQGEQYF. As DNA, the CDR3 is TGCGCCAGCAGCCCGGGACTTTTACAAGGGGAGCAGTACTTC.

This clone is medium-sized by share. The CDR3 nucleotides are TGTGCCAGCAGCTCGCCTGGGGACTATGGCTACACCTTC. Translation gives CASSSPGDYGYTF. The V call is TRBV7-3, the J call TRBJ1-2, with D unclear. Germline V gene lookup returns CDR1 SGHTA and CDR2 FQGTGA. The CDR3 length is 13 residues. V lost 4 bases to trimming and J lost 3 bases, with 9 bases between them.

This clone is a singleton in its sample. This chain links TRBV12-5 with TRBJ2-3; D possibly corresponds to TRBD2 (6 bases). V lost 8 bases, J lost 4 bases, and 10 bases lay in between. The germline V gene has CDR1 LGHNT and CDR2 FRNRAP. This CDR3 region has 12 residues. CDR3 amino acids: CASSSDADTQYF. The CDR3 coding sequence is TGTGCTAGTTCTAGCGATGCAGATACGCAGTATTTT.

This clone showed up just a few times. The CDR3 DNA sequence: TGCGCCAGCAGCGGAGATGCCGCCGAGCAGTACTTC. This gives the protein CASSGDAAEQYF. The gene calls are TRBV5-1 and TRBJ2-7; D remains ambiguous. Germline V gene lookup returns CDR1 SGHRS and CDR2 YFSETQ. This CDR3 has 12 amino acids. V dropped 4 bases and J dropped 6 bases, with 11 bases sitting between them.

The DNA of the CDR3 is TGTGCCAGTAGTATTTATGCGTCTGGGGCCAACGTCCTGACTTTC. Amino acids: CASSIYASGANVLTF. The rearrangement joins TRBV19 to TRBJ2-6, with D uncertain. The V end lost 3 bases, the J end lost 1 base, and 7 bases lay between the germline ends. Germline-derived CDR1 and CDR2 are LNHDA and SQIVND (reference sequence). The CDR3 contains 15 residues.

The chain joins TRBV28 to TRBJ1-2, with D unclear. V lost 6 bases, J lost 1 base, and 12 bases lay in between. CDR3 length equals 14 residues. Germline V lookup: CDR1 MDHEN, CDR2 SYDVKM. As DNA, the CDR3 is TGTGCCAGCAGGATGCGGCTTTTTAACTATGGCTACACCTTC. It is translated as CASRMRLFNYGYTF.

V gene TRBV14 combines with J gene TRBJ1-5; D uncertain. V lost 0 bases to trimming and J lost 6 bases, with 6 bases between them. Germline CDR1 and CDR2: SGHDN and FVKESK. The CDR3 spans 13 residues. CDR3 protein: CASSQDSVQPQHF. CDR3 sequence (DNA): TGTGCCAGCAGCCAAGATTCCGTTCAGCCCCAGCATTTT. The whole variable domain, remainder taken from reference TRBV14 and TRBJ1-5, is EAGVTQFPSHSVIEKGQTVTLRCDPISGHDNLYWYRRVMGKEIKFLLHFVKESKQDESGMPNNRFLAERTGGTYSTLKVQPAELEDSGVYFCASSQDSVQPQHFGDGTRLSIL.

The chain couples TRBV19 to TRBJ2-2; 13 bases line up with TRBD2. This CDR3 has 15 residues. Germline V gives CDR1 LNHDA, CDR2 SQIVND (reference sequence). J was trimmed by 5 bases and V by 4 bases; bases with no gene match: 1. CDR3 coding DNA: TGTGCCAGTAGTAAGACTAGCGGGAGGACCGGGGAGCTGTTTTTT. Translated: CASSKTSGRTGELFF.

The J gene is TRBJ1-5, the V gene TRBV4-2, with a possible D match to TRBD1 (5 bases). Deletions cut 0 bases from V and 0 bases from J, with 9 bases between. Germline V lookup: CDR1 LGHNA, CDR2 YNFKEQ. The CDR3 totals 16 residues. The CDR3 loop is CASSQDGGYSNQPQHF. The CDR3, as DNA: TGTGCCAGCAGCCAAGACGGGGGGTATAGCAATCAGCCCCAGCATTTT.

The chain is built from TRBV18 and TRBJ1-1; 9 bases match TRBD1. Germline V gene lookup returns CDR1 KGHSH and CDR2 LQKENI. The CDR3 covers 14 residues. V shed 3 bases, J shed 1 base, and the junction held 0 bases outside the gene matches. For the CDR3, the DNA is TGTGCCAGCTCACCGGGACAGGGGAACACTGAAGCTTTCTTT. Residues: CASSPGQGNTEAFF.

The V and J genes are TRBV15 and TRBJ2-7; a possible D gene is TRBD1 (5 bases). The V gene lost 0 bases and the J gene lost 5 bases, with 14 bases spanning the gap. The CDR3 runs 15 residues. Germline V gene sequence: CDR1 LNHNV, CDR2 YYDKDF (reference sequence). The CDR3, as DNA: TGTGCCACCAGCAGAGACCAGGGTGAGGTACACGAGCAGTACTTC. Translated: CATSRDQGEVHEQYF.

The table lists this clone with a few counts. The chain joins TRBV2 to TRBJ1-1; 7 bases agree with TRBD1. Trimming took 9 bases from V and 7 from J; bases not matched to a gene: 11. Germline CDR1 is SNHLY and CDR2 is FYNNEI. The CDR3 runs 13 residues. CDR3: CARLTGVRGEAFF. CDR3 in DNA: TGTGCCAGACTTACAGGGGTAAGGGGTGAAGCTTTCTTT.

This clone was seen just once. The J gene is TRBJ2-1, the V gene TRBV19, with 9 bases identical to TRBD2. This CDR3 has 17 residues. The J segment lost 7 bases and the V segment lost 2 bases, leaving 12 bases of the junction unmatched. Germline V CDR1 and CDR2: LNHDA, SQIVND (reference sequence). The CDR3 region is CASSITGAGGPWNEQFF. CDR3 nucleotide sequence: TGTGCCAGTAGTATAACCGGGGCGGGGGGGCCGTGGAATGAGCAGTTCTTC.

The chain combines TRBV2 with TRBJ2-1; TRBD2 matches at 8 bases. The trim removed 4 bases at V and 8 bases at J, leaving 7 bases unmatched. The CDR3 runs 14 residues. Germline CDR1 and CDR2: SNHLY and FYNNEI. CDR3 coding DNA: TGTGCCAGCAGTGCCGGACTAGCATTTCATGAGCAGTTCTTC. Translating gives CASSAGLAFHEQFF.

This clone showed up just once. As DNA, the CDR3 is TGTGCCAGCAGTTTATACCTAGCGAGGAATCTAAACAATGAGCAGTTCTTC. Translation: CASSLYLARNLNNEQFF. The gene calls are TRBV27 and TRBJ2-1; D may be TRBD2 (6 bases). Trimming left V 1 base short and J 5 bases short, with 18 bases between. Germline V lookup: CDR1 MNHEY, CDR2 SMNVEV (reference sequence). This CDR3 is built from 17 residues.

V usage is TRBV7-9 and J usage is TRBJ1-2; D is perhaps TRBD1 (6 bases). With 2 bases removed from V and 8 bases from J, the gap between germline ends came to 15 bases. Germline V gene lookup returns CDR1 SEHNR and CDR2 FQNEAQ (reference sequence). The CDR3 runs 14 residues. CDR3 sequence: CASSLSSGQPGYTF. The CDR3 DNA sequence: TGTGCCAGCAGCTTAAGCTCCGGACAGCCAGGCTACACCTTC.

The chain combines TRBV5-1 with TRBJ2-3, with a weak D call TRBD1 (6 bases). V was trimmed by 4 bases and J by 1 base, leaving 10 bases between them. The CDR3 length is 14 residues. From germline, CDR1 is SGHRS and CDR2 YFSETQ. The CDR3 spells CASSQTGGTDTQYF. The CDR3 nucleotides are TGCGCCAGCAGCCAGACAGGTGGCACAGATACGCAGTATTTT.

This clone was seen more than once but under ten times. J is TRBJ2-3 and V is TRBV30; 8 bases are a match to TRBD2. Germline V gene data show CDR1 as GTSNPN and CDR2 as SVGIG (reference sequence). The CDR3 has 13 residues. Unmatched junction bases numbered 3, after V lost 7 bases and J lost 0 bases. This chain's CDR3 is CAFSGISTDTQYF. CDR3 DNA sequence: TGTGCCTTTAGCGGGATTAGCACAGATACGCAGTATTTT.